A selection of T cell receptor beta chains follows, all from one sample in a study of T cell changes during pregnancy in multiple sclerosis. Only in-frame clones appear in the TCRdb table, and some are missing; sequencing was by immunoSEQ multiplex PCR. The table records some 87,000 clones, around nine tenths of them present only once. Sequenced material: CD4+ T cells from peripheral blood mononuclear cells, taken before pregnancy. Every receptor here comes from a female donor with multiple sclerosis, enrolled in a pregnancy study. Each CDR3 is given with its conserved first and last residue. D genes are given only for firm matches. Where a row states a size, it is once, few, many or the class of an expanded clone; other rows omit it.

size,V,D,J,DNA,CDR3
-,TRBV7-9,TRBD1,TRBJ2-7,TGTGCCAGCAGCTTAGTCGGGACAGCGTACTACGAGCAGTACTTC,CASSLVGTAYYEQYF
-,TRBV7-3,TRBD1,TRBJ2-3,TGTGCCAGCAGCTGGGACAGGGGCACAGATACGCAGTATTTT,CASSWDRGTDTQYF
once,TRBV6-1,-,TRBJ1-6,TGTGCCAGCAGTGAAATTATCTCGGTGAAAACAGCAAATTCACCCCTCCACTTT,CASSEIISVKTANSPLHF
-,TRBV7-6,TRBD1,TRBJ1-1,TGTGCCAGCAGCTTGCAACCGGGACAGGGGAATAGGGTCGACACTGAAGCTTTCTTT,CASSLQPGQGNRVDTEAFF
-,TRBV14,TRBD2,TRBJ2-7,TGTGCCAGCAGCATATTCGGACTAGCGGGAGAGGAGCAGTACTTC,CASSIFGLAGEEQYF
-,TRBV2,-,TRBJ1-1,TGTGCCAGCAGTGAATCTGATCTGGGTCGGGACAAAGACACTGAAGCTTTCTTT,CASSESDLGRDKDTEAFF
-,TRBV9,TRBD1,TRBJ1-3,TGTGCCAGCAGCGAGGACAGGTTGGACTTCTCTGGAAACACCATATATTTT,CASSEDRLDFSGNTIYF
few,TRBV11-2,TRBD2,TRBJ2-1,TGTGCCAGCAGCTTGTCCGGGGGGTACAATGAGCAGTTCTTC,CASSLSGGYNEQFF
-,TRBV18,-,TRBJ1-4,TGTGCCAGCTCATCGGACTCGGGGGATGAAAAACTGTTTTTT,CASSSDSGDEKLFF
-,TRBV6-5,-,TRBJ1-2,TGTGCCAGTAGACAGACCACCCACTATGGCTACACCTTC,CASRQTTHYGYTF
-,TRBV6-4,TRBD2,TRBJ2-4,TGTGCCAGCAGTGACGGTGGAAGGGAGGGCCGGAGCAAAAACATTCAGTACTTC,CASSDGGREGRSKNIQYF
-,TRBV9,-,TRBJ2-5,TGTGCCAGCAGCGTAGGTGGCGGGGTGGCAGCCGGAGAGACCCAGTACTTC,CASSVGGGVAAGETQYF
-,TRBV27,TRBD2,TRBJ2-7,TGTGCCAGCAGTCCCCGACTAGCGGCTTCTGGGGAGCAGTACTTC,CASSPRLAASGEQYF
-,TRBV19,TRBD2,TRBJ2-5,TGTGCCAGTAGTCCCCTCGGAGCGGGGGGCCGGGAGACCCAGTACTTC,CASSPLGAGGRETQYF
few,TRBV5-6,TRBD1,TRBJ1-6,TGTGCCAGCAGCCTGGGACAGGGGAGAAGCACCTATAATTCACCCCTCCACTTT,CASSLGQGRSTYNSPLHF
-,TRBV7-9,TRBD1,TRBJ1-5,TGTGCCAGCAGTGGAACAGGGGGCGGTCAGCCCCAGCATTTT,CASSGTGGGQPQHF
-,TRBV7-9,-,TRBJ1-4,TGTGCCAGCAGCTTAGGGACAGACAATGAAAAACTGTTTTTT,CASSLGTDNEKLFF
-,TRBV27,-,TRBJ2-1,TGTGCCAGCAGCCTCCTAGGGGGGGAGAATGAGCAGTTCTTC,CASSLLGGENEQFF
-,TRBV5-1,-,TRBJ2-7,TGCGCCAGCAGCCCAACAACAGGAAGCTACGAGCAGTACTTC,CASSPTTGSYEQYF
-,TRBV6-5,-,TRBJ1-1,TGTGCCAGCAGTTTGGTCCGGGGGGGCACTGAAGCTTTCTTT,CASSLVRGGTEAFF
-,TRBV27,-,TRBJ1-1,TGTGCCAGCAGTTTGGACAGGAACACTGAAGCTTTCTTT,CASSLDRNTEAFF
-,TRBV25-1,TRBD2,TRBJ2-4,TGTGCCAGCAGTCAGGCTAGCGGGGGGGCAAGCATTCAGTACTTC,CASSQASGGASIQYF
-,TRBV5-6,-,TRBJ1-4,TGTGCCAGCTTACAGACGGGAGTGGCTAATGAAAAACTGTTTTTT,CASLQTGVANEKLFF
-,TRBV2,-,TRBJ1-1,TGTGCCAGTGTACGGGAGCCAGATAGTGAAGCTTTCTTT,CASVREPDSEAFF
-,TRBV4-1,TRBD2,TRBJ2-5,TGCGCCAGCAGCCTGGTAGTAGCGGGAGGGGGGAGAGAGACCCAGTACTTC,CASSLVVAGGGRETQYF
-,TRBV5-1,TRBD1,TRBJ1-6,TGCGCCAGCAGCTGGGACAGGGGAGTCAATTCACCCCTCCACTTT,CASSWDRGVNSPLHF
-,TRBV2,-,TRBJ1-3,TGTGCCAGCAGTAGACAGGTACCCTCTGGAAACACCATATATTTT,CASSRQVPSGNTIYF
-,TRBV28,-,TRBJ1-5,TGTGCCAGCAGACCTCAGGGTTGGCGCAATCAGCCCCAGCATTTT,CASRPQGWRNQPQHF
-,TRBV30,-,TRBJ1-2,TGTGCCTGGTGGGTCCCTACTCGACAGGCTCGGTCGGGCTACACCTTC,CAWWVPTRQARSGYTF